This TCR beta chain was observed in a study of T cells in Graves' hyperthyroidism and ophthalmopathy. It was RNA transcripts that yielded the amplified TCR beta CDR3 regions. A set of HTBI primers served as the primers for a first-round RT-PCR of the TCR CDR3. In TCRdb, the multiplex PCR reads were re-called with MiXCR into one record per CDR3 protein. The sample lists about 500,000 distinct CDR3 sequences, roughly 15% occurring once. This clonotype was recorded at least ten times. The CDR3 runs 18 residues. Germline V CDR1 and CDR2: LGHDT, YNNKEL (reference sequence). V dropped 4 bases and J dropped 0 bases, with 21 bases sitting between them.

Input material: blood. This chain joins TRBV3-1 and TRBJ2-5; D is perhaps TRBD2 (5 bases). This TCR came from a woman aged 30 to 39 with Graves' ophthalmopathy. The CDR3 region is CASSRGVVVARDQETQYF. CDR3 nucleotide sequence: TGTGCCAGCAGCCGAGGCGTGGTGGTAGCGCGGGACCAAGAGACCCAGTACTTC.